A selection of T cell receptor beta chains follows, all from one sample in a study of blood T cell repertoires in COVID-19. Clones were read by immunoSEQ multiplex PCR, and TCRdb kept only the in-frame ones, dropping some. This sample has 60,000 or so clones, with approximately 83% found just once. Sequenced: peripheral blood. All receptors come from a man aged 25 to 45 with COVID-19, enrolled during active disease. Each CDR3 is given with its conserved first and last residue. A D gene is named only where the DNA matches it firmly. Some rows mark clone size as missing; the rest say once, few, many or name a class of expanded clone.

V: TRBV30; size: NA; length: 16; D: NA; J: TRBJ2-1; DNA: TGTGCCTGGAGTGGAATTATTTTGGCAGGGGTCTATGAGCAGTTCTTC; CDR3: CAWSGIILAGVYEQFF
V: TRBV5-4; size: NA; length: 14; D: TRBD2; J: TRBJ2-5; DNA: TGTGCCAGCAGCTTGGGGATAGCGGGAGAGACCCAGTACTTC; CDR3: CASSLGIAGETQYF
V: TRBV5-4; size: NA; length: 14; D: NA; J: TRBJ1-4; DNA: TGTGCCAGCAGCTTGCCAGGGATGGATGAAAAACTGTTTTTT; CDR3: CASSLPGMDEKLFF
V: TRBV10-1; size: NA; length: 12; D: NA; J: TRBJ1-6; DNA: TGCGCCAGCAGTGGCGGGAATTCACCCCTCCACTTT; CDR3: CASSGGNSPLHF
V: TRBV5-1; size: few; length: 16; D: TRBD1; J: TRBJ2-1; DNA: TGCGCCAGCAGCTTGGGGCTACAGGGGTCTTACAATGAGCAGTTCTTC; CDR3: CASSLGLQGSYNEQFF
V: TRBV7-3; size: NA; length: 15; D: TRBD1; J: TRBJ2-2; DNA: TGTGCCAGCAGCTCTGGGACAGGGTTTACCGGGGAGCTGTTTTTT; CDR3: CASSSGTGFTGELFF
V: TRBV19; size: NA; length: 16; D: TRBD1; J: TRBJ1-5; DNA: TGTGCCAGTAGTATTGAGACAGGGGTTACCAATCAGCCCCAGCATTTT; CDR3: CASSIETGVTNQPQHF
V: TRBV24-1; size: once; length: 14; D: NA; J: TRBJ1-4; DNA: TGTGCCACCAGTTCGCGGCAGGGAGGTGAAAAACTGTTTTTT; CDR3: CATSSRQGGEKLFF
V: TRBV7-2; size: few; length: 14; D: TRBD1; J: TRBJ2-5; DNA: TGTGCCAGCAGCTTAGTAGGGGGCAAAGAGACCCAGTACTTC; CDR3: CASSLVGGKETQYF
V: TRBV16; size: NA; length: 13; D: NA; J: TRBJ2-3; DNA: TGTGCCAGCAGCCTGGGACACTCAGATACGCAGTATTTT; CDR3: CASSLGHSDTQYF
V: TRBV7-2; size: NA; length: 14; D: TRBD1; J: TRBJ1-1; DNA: TGTGCCAGCAGCTTCAAAGGGGGCAGTACTGAAGCTTTCTTT; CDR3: CASSFKGGSTEAFF
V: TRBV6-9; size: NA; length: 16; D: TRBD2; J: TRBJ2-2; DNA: TGTGCCAGCAGCCATCTAGCGGGAGGGATCACCGGGGAGCTGTTTTTT; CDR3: CASSHLAGGITGELFF
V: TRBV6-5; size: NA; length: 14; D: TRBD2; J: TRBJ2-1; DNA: TGTGCCAGCCGGAGGGGCGGGAGCGACTATGAGCAGTTCTTC; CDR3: CASRRGGSDYEQFF
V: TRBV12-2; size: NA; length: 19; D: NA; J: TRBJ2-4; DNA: TGTGCAAGTCCCCCCCGGGATGGGTGGGGAGGAATAGCCAAAAACATTCAGTACTTC; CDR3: CASPPRDGWGGIAKNIQYF
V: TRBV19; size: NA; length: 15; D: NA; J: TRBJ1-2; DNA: TGTGCCAGTAGTATAGAAGTCGGAGTTCTCTATGGCTACACCTTC; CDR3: CASSIEVGVLYGYTF
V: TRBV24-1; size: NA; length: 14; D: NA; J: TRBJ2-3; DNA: TGTGCCACCAGTGACGTAGGGGTTGGAGCTACGCAGTATTTT; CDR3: CATSDVGVGATQYF
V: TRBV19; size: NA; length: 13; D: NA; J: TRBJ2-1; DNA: TGTGCCAGTAGTTCCGGCGGTACCAATGAGCAGTTCTTC; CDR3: CASSSGGTNEQFF
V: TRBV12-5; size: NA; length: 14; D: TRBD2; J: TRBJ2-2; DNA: TGTGCTAGTGGCTATAGCGGGAGGACCGGGGAGCTGTTTTTT; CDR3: CASGYSGRTGELFF
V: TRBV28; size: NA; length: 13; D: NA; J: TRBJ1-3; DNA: TGTGCCACCGCTCCGGTTATTGGAAACACCATATATTTT; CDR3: CATAPVIGNTIYF
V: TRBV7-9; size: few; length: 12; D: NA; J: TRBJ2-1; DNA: TGTGCCAGCAGCTTAGGTAACAATGAGCAGTTCTTC; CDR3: CASSLGNNEQFF
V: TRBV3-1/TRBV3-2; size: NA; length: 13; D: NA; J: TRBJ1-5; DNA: TGTGCCAGCAGTCAACATAGCAATCAGCCCCAGCATTTT; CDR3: CASSQHSNQPQHF
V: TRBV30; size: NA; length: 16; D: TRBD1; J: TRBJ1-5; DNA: TGTGCCTGGAGTGCGGACAGGGGTTGGGGCAATCAGCCCCAGCATTTT; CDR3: CAWSADRGWGNQPQHF
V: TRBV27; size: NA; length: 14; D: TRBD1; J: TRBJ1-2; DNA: TGTGCCAGCAGTTTAAAACAGGGGTTAACCGGCTACACCTTC; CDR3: CASSLKQGLTGYTF